Listed below are T cell receptor beta chains from one sample, sequenced in a study of OX40 agonist ivuxolimab in advanced cancers. Produced via immunoSEQ multiplex PCR; TCRdb's table is partial and in-frame only. This table has approximately 89,000 clones, about 91% appearing once. The sequenced sample was CD4+ or CD8+ T cells sorted from blood, obtained in a trial of the OX40 agonist ivuxolimab. Receptors originate from an adult with an advanced solid tumor such as melanoma, head and neck, liver or kidney cancer. Each CDR3 is given with its conserved first and last residue. D genes are given only for firm matches. The size entry is marked missing in some rows and otherwise reads once, few, many or a size class.

v_gene	abundance	d_gene	j_gene	CDR3nt	CDR3aa
TRBV28	.	.	TRBJ1-3	TGTGCCAGCAGCCCGGGGGTTAGGCCCAGGGACACCATATATTTT	CASSPGVRPRDTIYF
TRBV7-2	.	TRBD1	TRBJ1-4	TGTGCCAGCAGCTCCGGGACAGGGAGGCCAACTAATGAAAAACTGTTTTTT	CASSSGTGRPTNEKLFF
TRBV6-5	.	.	TRBJ2-7	TGTGCCAGCAGTTACCCGGGAGCCTACGAGCAGTACTTC	CASSYPGAYEQYF
TRBV2	.	.	TRBJ1-5	TGTGCCAGCAGTGAAGACAGGGAGGCGCAGCCCCAGCATTTT	CASSEDREAQPQHF
TRBV4-3	.	.	TRBJ1-2	TGCGCCAGCAGCCAGTGGGGGAACTATGGCTACACCTTC	CASSQWGNYGYTF
TRBV30	.	.	TRBJ2-1	TGTGCCTGGAGTGTTACCGGACACCCCAATGAGCAGTTCTTC	CAWSVTGHPNEQFF
TRBV30	.	TRBD2	TRBJ2-1	TGTGCCTGGGCAGAGTCTAGCGGCTACAATGAGCAGTTCTTC	CAWAESSGYNEQFF
TRBV5-1	.	TRBD2	TRBJ2-2	TGCGCCAGCAGCGGCCTAACTAGCGGGAACACCGGGGAGCTGTTTTTT	CASSGLTSGNTGELFF
TRBV5-1	once	TRBD1	TRBJ2-2	TGCGCCAGCACCCTCCTTGGGACAGGGGCAGCCGGGGAGCTGTTTTTT	CASTLLGTGAAGELFF
TRBV19	.	TRBD2	TRBJ2-6	TGTGCCAGTACGGGGGGAGGGCCTTCTGGGGCCAACGTCCTGACTTTC	CASTGGGPSGANVLTF
TRBV5-4	.	.	TRBJ2-7	TGTGCCAGCAGCTTGAAAAGCGGTTCACCCTACGAGCAGTACTTC	CASSLKSGSPYEQYF
TRBV7-2	.	.	TRBJ2-3	TGTGCCAGCAGCTTAGAGGGTGGAGCCACTCACACAGATACGCAGTATTTT	CASSLEGGATHTDTQYF
TRBV7-2	.	TRBD2	TRBJ2-1	TGTGCCAGCAGCTTAGCCGGGACTACCAACAATGAGCAGTTCTTC	CASSLAGTTNNEQFF
TRBV4-2	few	.	TRBJ1-5	TGTGCCAGCAGGCTTTACAATCAGCCCCAGCATTTT	CASRLYNQPQHF
TRBV7-2	.	.	TRBJ2-2	TGTGCCAGCAGCTCTCGTACTAGAAACACCGGGGAGCTGTTTTTT	CASSSRTRNTGELFF
TRBV28	.	.	TRBJ2-5	TGTGCCAGCAGTTTGAGGGGCGAGACCCAGTACTTC	CASSLRGETQYF
TRBV18	.	.	TRBJ1-1	TGTGCCAGCTCACCATCGCAGATGAACACTGAAGCTTTCTTT	CASSPSQMNTEAFF
TRBV5-6	.	TRBD2	TRBJ2-7	TGTGCCAGCAGCTCTAGCGGGGGATACACCTACGAGCAGTACTTC	CASSSSGGYTYEQYF
TRBV5-1	once	.	TRBJ1-3	TGCGCCAGCAGCGGGGACCTCGGCGGTGGAAACACCATATATTTT	CASSGDLGGGNTIYF
TRBV7-2	.	.	TRBJ1-2	TGTGCCAGCACCCCCACCACTTTGGAGGCGCTCTATGGCTACACCTTC	CASTPTTLEALYGYTF
TRBV6-6	.	.	TRBJ2-7	TGTGCCAGCAGTCCGAGGACAGATATCTACGAGCAGTACTTC	CASSPRTDIYEQYF
TRBV4-1	.	.	TRBJ2-3	TGCGCCAGCAGCCAAGACAGGGTGTCAGATACGCAGTATTTT	CASSQDRVSDTQYF
TRBV6-5	few	.	TRBJ2-3	TGTGCCAGCAGTAAGAAGCGAGCAGATACGCAGTATTTT	CASSKKRADTQYF
TRBV5-1	.	TRBD1	TRBJ1-1	TGCGCCAGCAGCGGGACAGCGACCAGAGAAGCTTTCTTT	CASSGTATREAFF
TRBV5-5	.	.	TRBJ1-2	TGTGCCAGCAGCTTGGGTGGGGAGTATGGCTACACCTTC	CASSLGGEYGYTF
TRBV30	.	.	TRBJ1-1	TGTGCCTGGAGATTGGGAGGAACTGAAGCTTTCTTT	CAWRLGGTEAFF
TRBV4-2	.	TRBD2	TRBJ2-7	TGTGCCAGCAGCCAAGATGGGGCTAGCGGGGCCTACGAGCAGTACTTC	CASSQDGASGAYEQYF
TRBV15	.	TRBD1	TRBJ2-5	TGTGCCACCAGCAGAGGGACGGGACAGGTGGGGGAGACCCAGTACTTC	CATSRGTGQVGETQYF
TRBV21-1	once	.	TRBJ2-7	TGTGCCAGCAGCGGACGCCTAGCGGGAGGGTTCCAAAAGCAGTACTTC	CASSGRLAGGFQKQYF
TRBV28	.	TRBD2	TRBJ2-2	TGTGCCAGCAGTTCAGGACTCTCGGGAGGCCTCGGGGAGCTGTTTTTT	CASSSGLSGGLGELFF
TRBV7-2	.	TRBD1	TRBJ1-5	TGTGCCAGCAGCTTAATGGACAGGGGTGGGCAGCCCCAGCATTTT	CASSLMDRGGQPQHF
TRBV7-3	.	TRBD2	TRBJ2-1	TGTGCCAGCAGCATGCGGGAGACCAATGAGCAGTTCTTC	CASSMRETNEQFF
TRBV6-5	.	TRBD2	TRBJ2-7	TGTGCCAGCAGCTCTCCTGGGGCGGGAGGGCAGTACTTC	CASSSPGAGGQYF
TRBV19	few	TRBD1	TRBJ2-7	TGTGCCAGTAGTGCGCGACAGGGGGTCGTCTACGAGCAGTACTTC	CASSARQGVVYEQYF
TRBV7-3	.	.	TRBJ2-1	TGTGCCAGCAGTCGGGACCAAGGGGCCTACAATGAGCAGTTCTTC	CASSRDQGAYNEQFF
TRBV5-1	.	.	TRBJ2-1	TGCGCCAGCTCGAGGTTGCTGCAGCATGACAATGAGCAGTTCTTC	CASSRLLQHDNEQFF
TRBV6-5	.	TRBD1	TRBJ1-2	TGTGCCAGCAGTAACCGACAGGGGCTCTATGGCTACACCTTC	CASSNRQGLYGYTF
TRBV2	.	TRBD1	TRBJ1-1	TGTGCCAGCAGGAGGGACAGGGGAACTGAAGCTTTCTTT	CASRRDRGTEAFF
TRBV5-8	.	.	TRBJ2-1	TGTGCCAGCAGCTTGAGGGCAGGCTCCTACAATGAGCAGTTCTTC	CASSLRAGSYNEQFF
TRBV19	.	.	TRBJ2-3	TGTGCCAGTCAGGGAACAGATACGCAGTATTTT	CASQGTDTQYF
TRBV5-4	.	TRBD1	TRBJ2-5	TGTGCCAGCAGCGTCGACAGGGTGGAGACCCAGTACTTC	CASSVDRVETQYF
TRBV5-7	.	.	TRBJ2-7	TGTGCCAGCAGCTTGGGGAGGGGGGGGGCCTACGAGCAGTACTTC	CASSLGRGGAYEQYF
TRBV9	.	.	TRBJ2-1	TGTGCCAGCAGCGTAACTAGTGATGAGCAGTTCTTC	CASSVTSDEQFF
TRBV29-1	.	.	TRBJ1-5	TGCAGCGTACAGGAAGCCAATCAGCCCCAGCATTTT	CSVQEANQPQHF
TRBV5-1	.	.	TRBJ2-5	TGCGCCAGCAGCTTGGGCCTCGCGGAGACCCAGTACTTC	CASSLGLAETQYF
TRBV19	.	.	TRBJ2-1	TGTGCCAGTAGTATTGGCAGTCATTCCTACAATGAGCAGTTCTTC	CASSIGSHSYNEQFF